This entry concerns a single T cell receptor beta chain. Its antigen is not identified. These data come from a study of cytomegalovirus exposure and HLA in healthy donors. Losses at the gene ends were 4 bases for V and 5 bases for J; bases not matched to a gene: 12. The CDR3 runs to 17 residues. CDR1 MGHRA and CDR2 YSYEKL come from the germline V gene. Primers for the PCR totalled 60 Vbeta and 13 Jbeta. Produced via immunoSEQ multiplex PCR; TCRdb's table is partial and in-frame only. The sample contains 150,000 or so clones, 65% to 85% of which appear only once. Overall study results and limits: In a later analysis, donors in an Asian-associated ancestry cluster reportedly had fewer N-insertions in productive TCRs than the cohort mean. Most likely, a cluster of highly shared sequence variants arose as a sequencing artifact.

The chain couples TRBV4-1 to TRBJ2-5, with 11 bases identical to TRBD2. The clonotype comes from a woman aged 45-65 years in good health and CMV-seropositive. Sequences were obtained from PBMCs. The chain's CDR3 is CASSRAHSGRADETQYF. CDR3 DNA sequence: TGCGCCAGCAGCCGAGCCCATAGCGGGAGGGCCGACGAGACCCAGTACTTC.